Below, 28 T cell receptor beta chains from the same sample are listed, as sequenced in a study of CD8 T cells in ankylosing spondylitis. Points from the study as a whole: It appeared that ankylosing spondylitis blood was characterized by a TCR beta motif of roughly 8 highly homologous variants.

TCRdb itself ran the 5' RACE reads through MiXCR, one entry per CDR3 protein. The sample includes under 850,000 distinct CDR3 sequences, roughly 19% of them seen just once. Antigens of these TCRs are unknown. Sequencing used blood, either unsorted or a sorted T cell fraction (not recorded which). The source is a male donor with ankylosing spondylitis.

This clonotype was seen more than once but under ten times. The J gene is TRBJ1-6, the V gene TRBV7-2; 10 bases align to TRBD1. Germline V gene lookup returns CDR1 SGHTA and CDR2 FQGNSA. Trimming took 1 base from V and 9 from J; bases not matched to a gene: 6. The CDR3 is 16 amino acids. CDR3 in DNA: TGTGCCAGCAGCTTAGATGGGACAGGGGCTCGTTCACCCCTCCACTTT. This encodes CASSLDGTGARSPLHF.

This chain links TRBV12-3 or TRBV12-4 with TRBJ1-4; D gene unclear. The V gene lost 1 base and the J gene lost 8 bases, with 11 bases spanning the gap. The CDR3 spans 14 residues. In DNA form, the CDR3 reads TGTGCCAGCAGTTTAGGCCGCATGGGGGAAAAACTGTTTTTT. Translated: CASSLGRMGEKLFF.

The chain couples TRBV13 to TRBJ2-1; 11 nucleotides agree with TRBD2. Germline lookup yields CDR1 PRHDT and CDR2 FYEKMQ (reference sequence). V trimming: 2 bases; J trimming: 8 bases; junction bases outside the gene matches: 11. The CDR3 covers 17 residues. Written as DNA, the CDR3 is TGTGCCAGCAGCTTAAATGCCGAGGGACTAGCGGACTATGAGCAGTTCTTC. This translates into CASSLNAEGLADYEQFF.

The rearrangement links TRBV15 to TRBJ1-5; the D is unclear. Germline V gene data show CDR1 as LNHNV and CDR2 as YYDKDF (reference sequence). V dropped 1 base and J dropped 0 bases, with 7 bases sitting between them. The CDR3 has 15 amino acids. CDR3 protein: CATSRVYSSNQPQHF. CDR3 bases: TGTGCCACCAGCAGAGTGTATTCTAGCAATCAGCCCCAGCATTTT.

This clonotype was picked up a small number of times. This chain uses TRBV7-3 with TRBJ2-3, with a weak D call TRBD2 (5 bases). V shed 3 bases and J shed 4 bases, with 14 bases lying between them. CDR1 is SGHTA, CDR2 FQGTGA, per germline. This CDR3 has 15 amino acids. CDR3 nucleotide sequence: TGTGCCAGCAGCTTCGAGGGCAGTCCCGCAGATACGCAGTATTTT. It yields the protein CASSFEGSPADTQYF.

The chain links TRBV5-1 to TRBJ2-5; no clear D. The V gene lost 0 bases and the J gene lost 5 bases, with 11 bases spanning the gap. The germline V gene has CDR1 SGHRS and CDR2 YFSETQ. CDR3 size: 14 residues. CDR3: CASSLASGRETQYF. As DNA, the CDR3 is TGCGCCAGCAGCTTGGCCTCAGGCCGGGAGACCCAGTACTTC.

The chain recombines TRBV7-2 with TRBJ2-4; D possibly corresponds to TRBD2 (7 bases). The V end lost 5 bases, the J end lost 3 bases, and 17 bases lay between the germline ends. CDR1 and CDR2 (germline): SGHTA, FQGNSA. The CDR3 sequence is 16 residues long. The CDR3 loop reads CASSNRGGAGKNIQYF. For the CDR3, the DNA is TGTGCCAGCAGCAATAGGGGGGGGGCCGGCAAAAACATTCAGTACTTC.

This clonotype was found many times. The gene calls are TRBV20-1 and TRBJ2-3; 14 bases are shared with TRBD2. This CDR3 is 16 amino acids long. CDR1 DFQATT and CDR2 SNEGSKA come from the germline V gene (reference sequence). J gave up 7 bases and V 3 bases, and 9 bases lay outside the gene matches. CDR3 coding DNA: TGCAGTGCTAGGACTAGCGGGGGGGCCCTTGGATATACGCAGTATTTT. Translated: CSARTSGGALGYTQYF.

V usage is TRBV6-1 and J usage is TRBJ2-2; TRBD2 aligns across 9 bases. Looked up from germline, CDR1 is MNHNS and CDR2 is SASEGT. J was trimmed by 4 bases and V by 6 bases; bases with no gene match: 0. The CDR3 runs 13 residues. In DNA, the CDR3 is TGTGCCAGCAGGACTAGCGGCACCGGGGAGCTGTTTTTT. This codes for CASRTSGTGELFF.

The chain recombines TRBV12-3 or TRBV12-4 with TRBJ1-4, with 8 bases aligning to TRBD1. The CDR3 is 16 residues long. V lost 1 base and J lost 5; bases outside the gene matches: 6. In DNA form, the CDR3 reads TGTGCCAGCAGTTTAGTCCCCCAGGGGGCGAATGAAAAACTGTTTTTT. It specifies CASSLVPQGANEKLFF.

This rearrangement joins TRBV12-3 or TRBV12-4 to TRBJ1-3, with 10 bases fitting TRBD1. CDR3 length: 15 amino acids. V shed 11 bases, J shed 0 bases, and the junction held 7 bases outside the gene matches. The CDR3, as DNA: TGTGCCGGATCCGGGACAGGGGCCTCTGGAAACACCATATATTTT. Translated, it gives CAGSGTGASGNTIYF.

This clonotype has only a few counts. The CDR3 here is CSATKGQGSYNSPLHF. The CDR3 nucleotides read TGCAGTGCTACTAAGGGACAGGGTTCCTATAATTCACCCCTCCACTTT. The J gene is TRBJ1-6, the V gene TRBV20-1, with 9 bases identical to TRBD1. V trimming: 4 bases; J trimming: 1 base; junction bases outside the gene matches: 5. The CDR3 sequence is 16 residues long. CDR1 is DFQATT, CDR2 SNEGSKA, per germline (reference sequence).

This clonotype was found a few times. The rearrangement joins TRBV20-1 to TRBJ2-7, with a tentative D call TRBD1 (7 bases). CDR3 length: 15 amino acids. V shed 0 bases and J shed 3 bases, with 15 bases lying between them. Germline CDR1 is DFQATT and CDR2 is SNEGSKA (reference sequence). The CDR3 DNA reads TGCAGTGCTAGAGATCCGGAGGGGGCGGACTACGAGCAGTACTTC. Its protein is CSARDPEGADYEQYF.

This clonotype showed up just a few times. This chain uses TRBV5-5 with TRBJ2-1; no clear D gene. The CDR3 is made up of 14 amino acids. Per the germline V gene, CDR1 is SGHKS and CDR2 is YYEKEE (reference sequence). Trimming removed 3 bases at V and 3 bases at J, with 10 bases between. Written as DNA, the CDR3 is TGTGCCAGCAGCTCCGCAGCGTTCTACAATGAGCAGTTCTTC. Protein: CASSSAAFYNEQFF.

This chain connects TRBV4-1 to TRBJ2-7; 7 positions match TRBD1. The trim removed 3 bases at V and 3 bases at J, leaving 8 bases unmatched. Per germline, CDR1 MGHRA and CDR2 YSYEKL. This CDR3 region has 15 residues. The CDR3 protein is CASSQAAGGIYEQYF. In DNA form, the CDR3 reads TGCGCCAGCAGCCAGGCGGCAGGGGGAATCTACGAGCAGTACTTC.

CDR3: CASSQDRASGSYEQYF. The CDR3 nucleotides read TGCGCCAGCAGCCAAGATCGGGCTAGCGGGTCCTACGAGCAGTACTTC. V is TRBV4-3 and J is TRBJ2-7, with 8 positions matching TRBD2. CDR1 is LGHNA and CDR2 is YSLEER in the germline V gene. This CDR3 comprises 16 residues. V dropped 0 bases and J dropped 1; count of bases not matched to a gene: 5.

The chain has TRBV12-3 or TRBV12-4 and TRBJ1-2; 10 nucleotides align to TRBD1. Trimming at V came to 5 bases and at J to 7 bases, leaving 13 bases not matched to a gene. The CDR3 is 16 residues long. The CDR3 DNA sequence: TGTGCCAGCAGTCTGACCCCGGGACAGGGGTTTGGTGGCTACACCTTC. Translated, it gives CASSLTPGQGFGGYTF.

This chain connects TRBV27 to TRBJ1-5; 8 bases map to TRBD1. The CDR3 is 16 residues long. V shed 8 bases and J 4 bases; nucleotides not matched to a gene: 13. Germline lookup yields CDR1 MNHEY and CDR2 SMNVEV (reference sequence). Written as DNA, the CDR3 is TGTGCCAGCGGCCCGGGAGTGAGACAGGGGAATCAGCCCCAGCATTTT. Protein sequence: CASGPGVRQGNQPQHF.

This clonotype turned up a few times. This CDR3 reads CASSYSGADTGELFF. CDR3 in DNA: TGTGCCAGCAGCTACTCGGGGGCCGACACCGGGGAGCTGTTTTTT. This chain links TRBV7-9 with TRBJ2-2; D assignment may be TRBD1 or TRBD2 (6 bases each). The CDR3 sequence is 15 residues long. V lost 4 bases to trimming and J lost 3 bases, with 12 bases between them. Germline V CDR1 and CDR2: SEHNR, FQNEAQ (reference sequence).

Only a few counts were recorded for this clonotype. This chain links TRBV24-1 with TRBJ2-1, with 8 bases that match TRBD1. The CDR3 consists of 15 residues. With V trimmed by 4 bases and J by 6 bases, 7 bases remained unmatched. Germline V gene lookup returns CDR1 KGHDR and CDR2 SFDVKD. The CDR3 DNA follows: TGTGCCACCAGTGACCGGACAGGGAGTAGCAATGAGCAGTTCTTC. It specifies CATSDRTGSSNEQFF.

V and J are TRBV18 and TRBJ2-2; D is possibly TRBD2 (6 bases). The V and J ends lost 0 bases and 6 bases respectively, with 8 bases between them. CDR3 length equals 14 residues. Germline V gene data show CDR1 as KGHSH and CDR2 as LQKENI. CDR3 DNA sequence: TGTGCCAGCTCACCACCGCGGGGCTCCGGGGAGCTGTTTTTT. The encoded protein is CASSPPRGSGELFF.

The chain carries TRBV6-1 and TRBJ1-4; TRBD1 is a possible D gene (6 bases). The CDR3 is made up of 17 amino acids. CDR1 and CDR2 from the germline V gene are MNHNS and SASEGT. V lost 0 bases to trimming and J lost 0 bases, with 11 bases between them. CDR3 coding DNA: TGTGCCAGCAGTGAAGCAGGGGGTCACACAACTAATGAAAAACTGTTTTTT. Residues: CASSEAGGHTTNEKLFF.

This clonotype was seen a few times. The chain couples TRBV6-1 to TRBJ1-1; D ambiguous. V was trimmed by 11 bases and J by 1 base, leaving 11 bases between them. Germline CDR1 is MNHNS and CDR2 is SASEGT. This CDR3 spans 12 amino acids. The CDR3 DNA reads TGTGCCGTTCTAAAAGGGAACACTGAAGCTTTCTTT. This translates into CAVLKGNTEAFF.

There are a few counts of this clonotype. The J gene is TRBJ2-1, the V gene TRBV11-1, with TRBD2 matching over 16 bases. Germline CDR1 reads SGHAT; CDR2 reads FQDESV (reference sequence). The length of the CDR3 is 19 residues. V was clipped by 5 bases and J by 6 bases; unmatched bases: 13. CDR3 sequence (DNA): TGTGCCAGCAGCCCCGGGACTAGCGGGGGGGGCTTGGTAAGCAATGAGCAGTTCTTC. Protein sequence: CASSPGTSGGGLVSNEQFF.

The chain couples TRBV7-9 to TRBJ2-7; 8 positions match TRBD1. The CDR3 length is 15 residues. The V and J ends lost 4 bases and 4 bases, in that order; junction bases with no gene match: 9. Per germline, CDR1 SEHNR and CDR2 FQNEAQ (reference sequence). Written as DNA, the CDR3 is TGTGCCAGCAGCTCCCGGACAGGGTCGCCTTACGAGCAGTACTTC. Encoded protein: CASSSRTGSPYEQYF.

This clonotype was seen more than once but under ten times. The genes are TRBV20-1 and TRBJ2-1, with TRBD1 matching 9 bases. Germline V gene sequence: CDR1 DFQATT, CDR2 SNEGSKA (reference sequence). Unmatched junction bases numbered 3, after V lost 5 bases and J lost 4 bases. The CDR3 is 13 amino acids. CDR3 DNA sequence: TGCAGTGCTGACGGACAGGGGTACAATGAGCAGTTCTTC. This encodes CSADGQGYNEQFF.

This clonotype appeared a few times. The CDR3 spells CASSLGGGQGETEAFF. The CDR3 nucleotides read TGTGCCAGCAGTTTAGGGGGTGGACAGGGGGAAACTGAAGCTTTCTTT. This chain connects TRBV12-3 or TRBV12-4 to TRBJ1-1, with 10 positions matching TRBD1. Trimming took 1 base from V and 5 from J; bases not matched to a gene: 7. The CDR3 has 16 amino acids.

V gene TRBV6-5 combines with J gene TRBJ2-7; 10 bases line up with TRBD1. Germline CDR1 MNHEY, CDR2 SVGAGI. The CDR3 has 15 residues. V lost 4 bases to trimming and J lost 2 bases; unmatched junction nucleotides: 5. DNA of the CDR3: TGTGCCAGCAGTTTGGGACAGGGGCTAACCTACGAGCAGTACTTC. Residues: CASSLGQGLTYEQYF.